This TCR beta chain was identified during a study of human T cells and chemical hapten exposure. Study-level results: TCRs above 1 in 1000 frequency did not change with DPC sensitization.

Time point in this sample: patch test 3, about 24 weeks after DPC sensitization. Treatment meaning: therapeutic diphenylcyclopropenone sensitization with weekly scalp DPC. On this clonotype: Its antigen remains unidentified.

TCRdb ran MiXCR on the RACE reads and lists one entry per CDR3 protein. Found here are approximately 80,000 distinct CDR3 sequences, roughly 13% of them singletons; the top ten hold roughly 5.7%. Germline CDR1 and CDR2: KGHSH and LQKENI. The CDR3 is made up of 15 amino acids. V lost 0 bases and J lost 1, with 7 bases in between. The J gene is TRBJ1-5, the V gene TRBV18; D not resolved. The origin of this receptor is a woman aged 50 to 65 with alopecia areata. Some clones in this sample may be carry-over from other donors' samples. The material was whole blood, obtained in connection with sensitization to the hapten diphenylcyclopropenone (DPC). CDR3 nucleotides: TGTGCCAGCTCACCACCGGGAGGGAGCAATCAGCCCCAGCATTTT. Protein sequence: CASSPPGGSNQPQHF.